This TCR beta chain is drawn from a study of blood T cell repertoires in COVID-19. Data came from immunoSEQ multiplex PCR; TCRdb stores just in-frame clones and leaves some out. The sample lists 150,000 to 200,000 clones, approximately 80% seen once, with 5% to 6% in the top ten. Per germline, CDR1 SGDLS and CDR2 YYNGEE. CDR3 size: 15 residues. V was pared by 3 bases and J by 4 bases, with 9 bases of the junction left unmatched. Material for sequencing was PBMCs or T cells enriched from blood (not recorded which). The genes are TRBV9 and TRBJ2-5; 7 nucleotides line up with TRBD1. The receptor comes from a man aged 35-49 years who had recovered from COVID-19. DNA for the CDR3: TGTGCCAGCAGCGGACAGGGATTAGGTGGAGAGACCCAGTACTTC. Translation: CASSGQGLGGETQYF. Full variable domain (outside the CDR3, taken from reference TRBV9 and TRBJ2-5): DSGVTQTPKHLITATGQRVTLRCSPRSGDLSVYWYQQSLDQGLQFLIQYYNGEERAKGNILERFSAQQFPDLHSELNLSSLELGDSALYFCASSGQGLGGETQYFGPGTRLLVL.